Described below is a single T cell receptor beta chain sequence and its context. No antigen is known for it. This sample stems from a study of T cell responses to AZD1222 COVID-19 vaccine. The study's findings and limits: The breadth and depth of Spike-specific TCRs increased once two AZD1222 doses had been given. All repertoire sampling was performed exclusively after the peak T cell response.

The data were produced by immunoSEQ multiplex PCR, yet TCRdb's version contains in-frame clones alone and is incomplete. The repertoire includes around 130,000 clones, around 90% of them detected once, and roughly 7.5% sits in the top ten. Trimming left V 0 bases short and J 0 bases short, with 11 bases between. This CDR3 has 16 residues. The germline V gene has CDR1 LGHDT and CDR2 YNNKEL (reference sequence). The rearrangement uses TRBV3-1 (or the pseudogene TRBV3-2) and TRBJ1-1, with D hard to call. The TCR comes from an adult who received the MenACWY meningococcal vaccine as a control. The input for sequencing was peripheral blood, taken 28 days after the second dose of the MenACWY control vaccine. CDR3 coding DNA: TGTGCCAGCAGCCAAGAGACAAAAAACATGAACACTGAAGCTTTCTTT. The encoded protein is CASSQETKNMNTEAFF.